This entry concerns a single T cell receptor beta chain. This specimen belongs to a study of blood T cell repertoires in COVID-19. Study at large: COVID-19 samples, acute and convalescent, were from the United States, Italy and Spain. From T cells, B-cell-depleted T cells, or PBMCs came the material, which was cDNA or gDNA.

Germline loops: CDR1 SGHRS, CDR2 YFSETQ. Trimming at V came to 5 bases and at J to 8 bases, leaving 6 bases not matched to a gene. There are 12 residues in the CDR3. Authors' processing steps: Estimation of nucleated cell counts relied on the amplification of reference gene primers. Method: immunoSEQ multiplex PCR; TCRdb's copy keeps in-frame clones and lacks some. D and trimming were read from the DNA, whereas the V and J calls and clone size are those reported in that table. The table records about 96,000 clones, about 88% of them present only once. Material: peripheral blood. The chain combines TRBV5-1 with TRBJ1-2; 7 bases agree with TRBD1. This receptor was taken from a woman in her sixties or seventies with acute or convalescent COVID-19. CDR3 nucleotides: TGCGCCAGCAGATACGACAGGGACGGCTACACCTTC. Its protein product is CASRYDRDGYTF.